This TCR beta chain was identified in a study of early T cells in non-severe SARS-CoV-2 infection. Overall study: Chains from this unsorted whole-blood bulk RNA could not be paired. Study conclusions and caveats: Anti-spike CD8 responses were favored by VDJdb matching, which missed private and CD4 specificities.

Researchers tagged individual cDNA molecules with unique molecular identifiers. TCRdb independently ran MiXCR on the 5' RACE reads; one entry per CDR3 protein. The repertoire holds tens of thousands of distinct CDR3 sequences, 13% seen once, with almost 8.5% in the top ten. Germline CDR1 SGHRS, CDR2 YFSETQ. V lost 0 bases, J lost 3 bases, and 13 bases lay in between. The CDR3 length is 15 residues. Ten or more counts support this clonotype. The antigen is unknown. This sequence originates from an adult who was a healthcare worker with PCR-confirmed SARS-CoV-2 infection or an uninfected control (not recorded which). The source material was whole blood. The V and J genes are TRBV5-1 and TRBJ2-7; TRBD1 is a possible D gene (6 bases). CDR3 residues: CASSLEQGSLYEQYF. The CDR3 DNA follows: TGCGCCAGCAGCTTGGAGCAGGGGAGTCTCTACGAGCAGTACTTC.